This is a list of T cell receptor beta chains from one sample in a study of radiation and T cells in renal cell carcinoma. Here immunoSEQ multiplex PCR was the method, and the copy in TCRdb shows in-frame clones only, minus some. The data show about 150,000 clones, approximately 90% seen once. The sequenced sample was blood, obtained from a patient whose treatment included radiotherapy and nephrectomy. All receptors come from a woman in her 50s with renal cell carcinoma. Each CDR3 is given with its conserved first and last residue. A D gene is named only where the DNA matches it firmly. Only part of the rows carry a size: once, few, many, or a class if the clone is expanded.

D gene: NA; clone size: NA; J gene: TRBJ1-2; V gene: TRBV7-2; CDR3 protein: CASSLERANYGYTF; CDR3 DNA: TGTGCCAGCAGCTTGGAGAGGGCTAACTATGGCTACACCTTC
D gene: NA; clone size: NA; J gene: TRBJ2-1; V gene: TRBV7-9; CDR3 protein: CASSFQTADEQFF; CDR3 DNA: TGTGCCAGCAGCTTTCAGACAGCGGATGAGCAGTTCTTC
D gene: TRBD1; clone size: NA; J gene: TRBJ1-2; V gene: TRBV13; CDR3 protein: CASSLVGGMGTAYGYTF; CDR3 DNA: TGTGCCAGCAGCTTAGTAGGAGGAATGGGGACAGCCTATGGCTACACCTTC
D gene: TRBD1; clone size: NA; J gene: TRBJ1-2; V gene: TRBV5-1; CDR3 protein: CASSLAGTGDYGYTF; CDR3 DNA: TGCGCCAGCAGCTTGGCCGGGACAGGAGACTATGGCTACACCTTC
D gene: TRBD2; clone size: NA; J gene: TRBJ2-3; V gene: TRBV19; CDR3 protein: CASTRSGGLGDTQYF; CDR3 DNA: TGTGCCAGTACTCGTAGCGGGGGGTTGGGAGATACGCAGTATTTT
D gene: TRBD2; clone size: once; J gene: TRBJ2-1; V gene: TRBV5-4; CDR3 protein: CASSWGLAGNNEQFF; CDR3 DNA: TGTGCCAGCAGCTGGGGACTAGCGGGGAACAATGAGCAGTTCTTC
D gene: NA; clone size: NA; J gene: TRBJ1-2; V gene: TRBV4-2; CDR3 protein: CASSPYLTDYGYTF; CDR3 DNA: TGTGCCAGCAGCCCCTACCTCACGGATTATGGCTACACCTTC
D gene: NA; clone size: NA; J gene: TRBJ2-2; V gene: TRBV9; CDR3 protein: CASSVAGKVAGELFF; CDR3 DNA: TGTGCCAGCAGCGTAGCAGGGAAGGTCGCCGGGGAGCTGTTTTTT
D gene: TRBD2; clone size: NA; J gene: TRBJ2-3; V gene: TRBV5-1; CDR3 protein: CASSLSTSGVSTDTQYF; CDR3 DNA: TGCGCCAGCAGCTTGTCCACTAGCGGGGTTAGCACAGATACGCAGTATTTT
D gene: TRBD1; clone size: NA; J gene: TRBJ2-7; V gene: TRBV10-1; CDR3 protein: CANRGTVFCYEQYF; CDR3 DNA: TGCGCCAACAGGGGGACTGTCTTTTGTTACGAGCAGTACTTC
D gene: TRBD2; clone size: NA; J gene: TRBJ2-5; V gene: TRBV7-2; CDR3 protein: CASHRGPGLVTQETQYF; CDR3 DNA: TGTGCCAGCCATCGGGGCCCGGGACTAGTCACCCAAGAGACCCAGTACTTC
D gene: TRBD2; clone size: NA; J gene: TRBJ2-3; V gene: TRBV9; CDR3 protein: CASNRAGNPTDTQYF; CDR3 DNA: TGTGCCAGCAACAGAGCGGGGAACCCCACAGATACGCAGTATTTT
D gene: NA; clone size: NA; J gene: TRBJ1-2; V gene: TRBV7-9; CDR3 protein: CASSLGQTVNYGYTF; CDR3 DNA: TGTGCCAGCAGCCTAGGACAGACCGTCAACTATGGCTACACCTTC
D gene: NA; clone size: once; J gene: TRBJ1-6; V gene: TRBV7-2; CDR3 protein: CASSLGGVHGDSPLHF; CDR3 DNA: TGTGCCAGCAGCTTAGGGGGTGTGCATGGGGATTCACCCCTCCACTTT
D gene: NA; clone size: NA; J gene: TRBJ1-1; V gene: TRBV7-9; CDR3 protein: CASSFHSSGGPGTEAFF; CDR3 DNA: TGTGCCAGCAGCTTCCATAGTAGCGGTGGGCCCGGGACTGAAGCTTTCTTT
D gene: TRBD1; clone size: NA; J gene: TRBJ1-2; V gene: TRBV5-4; CDR3 protein: CASSLAFGQGTSNYGYTF; CDR3 DNA: TGTGCCAGCAGCTTGGCCTTCGGACAGGGGACGTCGAACTATGGCTACACCTTC
D gene: NA; clone size: few; J gene: TRBJ1-2; V gene: TRBV5-1; CDR3 protein: CASSLTTLSNYGYTF; CDR3 DNA: TGCGCCAGCAGCTTGACAACCCTCTCTAACTATGGCTACACCTTC
D gene: NA; clone size: NA; J gene: TRBJ2-3; V gene: TRBV4-2; CDR3 protein: CASSQEWNGGLKDTQYF; CDR3 DNA: TGTGCCAGCAGCCAAGAATGGAACGGGGGATTAAAAGATACGCAGTATTTT
D gene: TRBD2; clone size: NA; J gene: TRBJ2-1; V gene: TRBV5-1; CDR3 protein: CASTGTSGGDYNEQFF; CDR3 DNA: TGCGCCAGCACCGGGACTAGCGGGGGGGATTACAATGAGCAGTTCTTC
D gene: NA; clone size: NA; J gene: TRBJ1-2; V gene: TRBV19; CDR3 protein: CASSTGPIPYGYTF; CDR3 DNA: TGTGCCAGTAGTACAGGGCCAATCCCCTATGGCTACACCTTC
D gene: TRBD2; clone size: NA; J gene: TRBJ2-3; V gene: TRBV5-4; CDR3 protein: CASSSGLAGGTDTQYF; CDR3 DNA: TGTGCCAGCAGCTCGGGACTAGCGGGGGGCACAGATACGCAGTATTTT
D gene: TRBD1; clone size: NA; J gene: TRBJ1-2; V gene: TRBV30; CDR3 protein: CAWGTHRDSRLTNYGYTF; CDR3 DNA: TGTGCCTGGGGGACCCATAGGGACAGCCGCCTTACTAACTATGGCTACACCTTC
D gene: NA; clone size: NA; J gene: TRBJ2-7; V gene: TRBV5-6; CDR3 protein: CASSPLADSYEQYF; CDR3 DNA: TGTGCCAGCAGCCCGTTAGCGGACAGCTACGAGCAGTACTTC
D gene: TRBD1; clone size: once; J gene: TRBJ2-7; V gene: TRBV7-2; CDR3 protein: CASSRDRGPYEQYF; CDR3 DNA: TGTGCCAGCAGCCGAGACAGGGGGCCCTACGAGCAGTACTTC
D gene: NA; clone size: few; J gene: TRBJ1-5; V gene: TRBV7-2; CDR3 protein: CASSFQSGPQPQHF; CDR3 DNA: TGTGCCAGCAGCTTTCAGTCAGGACCGCAGCCCCAGCATTTT
D gene: NA; clone size: NA; J gene: TRBJ1-2; V gene: TRBV6-5; CDR3 protein: CASSYQGRNYGYTF; CDR3 DNA: TGTGCCAGCAGTTACCAGGGGCGGAACTATGGCTACACCTTC
D gene: NA; clone size: NA; J gene: TRBJ2-7; V gene: TRBV7-8; CDR3 protein: CASSDHYEQYF; CDR3 DNA: TGTGCCAGCAGCGACCACTACGAGCAGTACTTC
D gene: NA; clone size: NA; J gene: TRBJ2-7; V gene: TRBV10-3; CDR3 protein: CAISDSGYEQYF; CDR3 DNA: TGTGCCATCAGTGACAGTGGGTACGAGCAGTACTTC
D gene: TRBD2; clone size: NA; J gene: TRBJ2-7; V gene: TRBV19; CDR3 protein: CASSNHLAGGSYEQYF; CDR3 DNA: TGTGCCAGTAGTAATCACCTAGCGGGGGGCTCCTACGAGCAGTACTTC
D gene: NA; clone size: NA; J gene: TRBJ1-3; V gene: TRBV6-6; CDR3 protein: CASRSQILNSGNTIYF; CDR3 DNA: TGTGCCAGCAGGTCACAGATCCTCAACTCTGGAAACACCATATATTTT
D gene: TRBD1; clone size: many; J gene: TRBJ2-1; V gene: TRBV14; CDR3 protein: CASSPQVYRGAEQFF; CDR3 DNA: TGTGCCAGCAGCCCCCAAGTATACAGGGGAGCTGAGCAGTTCTTC
D gene: NA; clone size: few; J gene: TRBJ2-3; V gene: TRBV9; CDR3 protein: CASSVGSSTDTQYF; CDR3 DNA: TGTGCCAGCAGCGTGGGTTCTAGCACAGATACGCAGTATTTT
D gene: NA; clone size: NA; J gene: TRBJ1-5; V gene: TRBV9; CDR3 protein: CASSVGTGYQPQHF; CDR3 DNA: TGTGCCAGCAGCGTAGGAACAGGTTATCAGCCCCAGCATTTT
D gene: NA; clone size: NA; J gene: TRBJ2-3; V gene: TRBV7-8; CDR3 protein: CASSVWVGADTQYF; CDR3 DNA: TGTGCCAGCAGCGTCTGGGTTGGGGCAGATACGCAGTATTTT
D gene: NA; clone size: NA; J gene: TRBJ1-4; V gene: TRBV6-1; CDR3 protein: CASNILREKLFF; CDR3 DNA: TGTGCCAGCAATATTTTAAGAGAAAAACTGTTTTTT
D gene: NA; clone size: NA; J gene: TRBJ2-3; V gene: TRBV4-3; CDR3 protein: CASSQDLMRGPFTDTQYF; CDR3 DNA: TGCGCCAGCAGCCAAGATCTTATGCGGGGGCCCTTCACAGATACGCAGTATTTT
D gene: NA; clone size: once; J gene: TRBJ1-3; V gene: TRBV5-6; CDR3 protein: CASSLSKLGSGNTIYF; CDR3 DNA: TGTGCCAGCAGCTTGAGCAAGCTCGGGTCTGGAAACACCATATATTTT
D gene: NA; clone size: NA; J gene: TRBJ1-3; V gene: TRBV18; CDR3 protein: CASSPAGPNSGNTIYF; CDR3 DNA: TGTGCCAGCTCACCAGCCGGGCCCAACTCTGGAAACACCATATATTTT
D gene: TRBD2; clone size: NA; J gene: TRBJ2-2; V gene: TRBV2; CDR3 protein: CASSPSGGEWELFF; CDR3 DNA: TGTGCCAGCAGCCCTAGCGGGGGAGAGTGGGAGCTGTTTTTT
D gene: TRBD1; clone size: NA; J gene: TRBJ2-7; V gene: TRBV7-2; CDR3 protein: CASSDQGQGYEQYF; CDR3 DNA: TGTGCCAGCAGCGATCAGGGACAGGGATACGAGCAGTACTTC
D gene: NA; clone size: NA; J gene: TRBJ2-5; V gene: TRBV6-5; CDR3 protein: CASRTGQETQYF; CDR3 DNA: TGTGCCAGCAGAACAGGGCAAGAGACCCAGTACTTC
D gene: TRBD1; clone size: NA; J gene: TRBJ1-2; V gene: TRBV7-2; CDR3 protein: CASSSRRTGGGYTF; CDR3 DNA: TGTGCCAGCAGCAGCCGACGAACAGGGGGTGGCTACACCTTC
D gene: NA; clone size: NA; J gene: TRBJ1-1; V gene: TRBV7-8; CDR3 protein: CASSVDRLNTEAFF; CDR3 DNA: TGTGCCAGCAGCGTGGACAGATTGAACACTGAAGCTTTCTTT
D gene: TRBD1; clone size: NA; J gene: TRBJ1-1; V gene: TRBV4-3; CDR3 protein: CASSLGQGADVAFF; CDR3 DNA: TGCGCCAGCAGCCTAGGACAGGGGGCGGATGTAGCTTTCTTT
D gene: NA; clone size: NA; J gene: TRBJ2-2; V gene: TRBV19; CDR3 protein: CASSFDITGELFF; CDR3 DNA: TGTGCCAGTAGTTTTGATATCACCGGGGAGCTGTTTTTT
D gene: NA; clone size: few; J gene: TRBJ1-1; V gene: TRBV7-3; CDR3 protein: CASSLTPAMNTEAFF; CDR3 DNA: TGTGCCAGCAGCTTAACCCCAGCCATGAACACTGAAGCTTTCTTT
D gene: TRBD1; clone size: once; J gene: TRBJ1-6; V gene: TRBV7-8; CDR3 protein: CASKPQTGDISPLHF; CDR3 DNA: TGTGCCAGCAAGCCACAGACAGGGGATATTTCACCCCTCCACTTT
D gene: TRBD2; clone size: NA; J gene: TRBJ2-5; V gene: TRBV6-5; CDR3 protein: CASSYSPAGGSETQYF; CDR3 DNA: TGTGCCAGCAGTTACTCCCCAGCGGGGGGATCTGAGACCCAGTACTTC
D gene: NA; clone size: NA; J gene: TRBJ1-4; V gene: TRBV10-2; CDR3 protein: CASSVGKGEKLFF; CDR3 DNA: TGCGCCAGCAGTGTAGGGAAAGGCGAAAAACTGTTTTTT
D gene: NA; clone size: NA; J gene: TRBJ1-4; V gene: TRBV2; CDR3 protein: CGMGGEEKLFF; CDR3 DNA: TGTGGTATGGGGGGCGAGGAAAAACTGTTTTTT
D gene: TRBD1; clone size: NA; J gene: TRBJ2-1; V gene: TRBV5-1; CDR3 protein: CASSLGSAGGNEQFF; CDR3 DNA: TGCGCCAGCAGCTTGGGATCCGCAGGGGGCAATGAGCAGTTCTTC
D gene: NA; clone size: few; J gene: TRBJ1-1; V gene: TRBV5-6; CDR3 protein: CASSLRANTEAFF; CDR3 DNA: TGTGCCAGCAGCTTGAGGGCGAACACTGAAGCTTTCTTT
D gene: TRBD1; clone size: NA; J gene: TRBJ1-1; V gene: TRBV7-6; CDR3 protein: CASSYLGQGEAFF; CDR3 DNA: TGTGCCAGCAGCTATTTGGGACAGGGGGAAGCTTTCTTT
D gene: NA; clone size: NA; J gene: TRBJ1-5; V gene: TRBV6-5; CDR3 protein: CASSFREGNQPQHF; CDR3 DNA: TGTGCCAGCAGTTTCAGGGAGGGCAATCAGCCCCAGCATTTT
D gene: TRBD2; clone size: NA; J gene: TRBJ2-3; V gene: TRBV5-1; CDR3 protein: CASSLGVTSGIGTDTQYF; CDR3 DNA: TGCGCCAGCAGCTTGGGAGTTACTAGCGGGATTGGCACAGATACGCAGTATTTT